Presented here are 6 T cell receptor beta chains from one specimen sequenced in a study of beta chain features in type 1 diabetes. General observations from the study: Within each of all four CD4+ subsets, Type 1 diabetes patients had TCRB CDR3s that were moderately but significantly shorter.

The investigators reverse transcribed all of the isolated RNA, so they sequenced expressed TCRB transcripts. Only in-frame clones appear in the TCRdb table, and some are missing; sequencing was by immunoSEQ multiplex PCR. The sample has a few hundred thousand clones, roughly 9.8% seen once; the top ten hold 0.6%. Their specific antigens are unknown. The sample comprised central memory CD4+ T cells from blood. These receptors all stem from a man younger than 45 with type 1 diabetes.

This clone was observed at least ten times. V is TRBV2 and J is TRBJ2-2, with 7 bases lining up with TRBD1. CDR1 and CDR2 (germline): SNHLY, FYNNEI. This CDR3 is 14 amino acids long. The V segment lost 9 bases and the J segment 2 bases; nucleotides outside the gene matches: 6. CDR3 DNA sequence: TGTGCCAGAAGACAGGGATCAAACACCGGGGAGCTGTTTTTT. Translated, it gives CARRQGSNTGELFF.

This clone was counted only a few times. The chain carries TRBV9 and TRBJ2-1; tentative D call: TRBD1 (6 bases). Germline V gene lookup returns CDR1 SGDLS and CDR2 YYNGEE. This CDR3 spans 16 amino acids. V lost 4 bases and J lost 0, with 14 bases in between. The CDR3 loop is CASSLSGGPSYNEQFF. The DNA for the CDR3 is TGTGCCAGCAGCCTAAGTGGGGGCCCCTCCTACAATGAGCAGTTCTTC.

The chain recombines TRBV5-1 with TRBJ2-3; no clear D gene. V lost 0 bases and J 0 bases, leaving 5 bases between the germline ends. Germline values: CDR1 SGHRS, CDR2 YFSETQ. CDR3 length: 14 amino acids. As DNA, the CDR3 is TGCGCCAGCAGCTTGGAATCTAGCACAGATACGCAGTATTTT. Translated: CASSLESSTDTQYF.

This clone was found a few times. This chain joins TRBV7-9 and TRBJ2-1; D gene uncertain. Germline CDR1 is SEHNR and CDR2 is FQNEAQ (reference sequence). The ends were cut back, 5 bases at V and 9 bases at J, with 14 bases in the middle. The CDR3 runs 13 residues. CDR3 sequence reads: CASSLNQPGEQFF. The CDR3 DNA reads as TGTGCCAGCAGCCTAAACCAGCCGGGTGAGCAGTTCTTC. Based on the CDR3 plus reference TRBV7-9 and TRBJ2-1, the full variable domain is DTGVSQNPRHKITKRGQNVTFRCDPISEHNRLYWYRQTLGQGPEFLTYFQNEAQLEKSRLLSDRFSAERPKGSFSTLEIQRTEQGDSAMYLCASSLNQPGEQFFGPGTRLTVL.

The J gene is TRBJ2-5, the V gene TRBV7-2; 10 nucleotides line up with TRBD2. The V gene's germline CDR1 is SGHTA and CDR2 FQGNSA. The CDR3 is 16 residues long. V shed 5 bases, J shed 1 base, and the junction held 7 bases outside the gene matches. For the CDR3, the DNA is TGTGCCAGCAGCCCAGGACTAGCGGCGTCCCAAGAGACCCAGTACTTC. It is translated as CASSPGLAASQETQYF. The variable domain in full, completed from reference TRBV7-2 and TRBJ2-5, reads GAGVSQSPSNKVTEKGKDVELRCDPISGHTALYWYRQSLGQGLEFLIYFQGNSAPDKSGLPSDRFSAERTGGSVSTLTIQRTQQEDSAVYLCASSPGLAASQETQYFGPGTRLLVL.

This clone was picked up a small number of times. This chain uses TRBV5-4 with TRBJ1-1; D might be TRBD1 (6 bases). Germline CDR1 reads SGHNT; CDR2 reads YYREEE (reference sequence). The CDR3 totals 13 residues. V lost 1 base and J lost 4, with 8 bases in between. This CDR3 is CASSLTGSTEAFF. CDR3 in DNA: TGTGCCAGCAGCTTGACAGGGAGCACTGAAGCTTTCTTT. Full variable domain (remainder filled in from reference TRBV5-4 and TRBJ1-1): ETGVTQSPTHLIKTRGQQVTLRCSSQSGHNTVSWYQQALGQGPQFIFQYYREEENGRGNFPPRFSGLQFPNYSSELNVNALELDDSALYLCASSLTGSTEAFFGQGTRLTVV.